This TCR beta chain was documented in a study of OX40 agonist ivuxolimab in advanced cancers. The wider study: Intravenous ivuxolimab at 0.01 to 10 mg/kg was given to patients every 2 weeks.

Autoimmune disease history or systemic immunosuppression disqualified patients. Germline V gene lookup returns CDR1 MNHNS and CDR2 SASEGT. The V gene end was trimmed by 4 bases and the J gene end by 4 bases; junction bases not matched to a gene: 12. The CDR3 runs to 16 residues. Notes on the study in general: The average count of expanded clones was higher among CD8+ T cells than among CD4+.

Profiled with immunoSEQ multiplex PCR; TCRdb holds only in-frame clones, not every one. The repertoire holds 65,000 to 95,000 clones, with approximately 89% as singletons. About this clone: Its antigen is not identified.

The sample in question was CD4+ or CD8+ T cells sorted from blood, obtained in a trial of the OX40 agonist ivuxolimab. This receptor was identified in an adult with an advanced solid tumor such as melanoma, head and neck, liver or kidney cancer. The J gene is TRBJ2-7, the V gene TRBV6-1; 8 bases fit TRBD2. Written as DNA, the CDR3 is TGTGCCAGCAGTGGAGGCGGGACTAGTTTCACTTACGAGCAGTACTTC. Its protein is CASSGGGTSFTYEQYF.